This TCR beta chain originates from a study of T cell clonotyping in hematopoietic cell transplantation. General observations from the study: Without cell sorting, CD4 versus CD8 contributions remain unresolved.

Worth noting for this clone: Its matching antigen is unknown.

The table came from immunoSEQ multiplex PCR; TCRdb's copy has only in-frame clones and leaves some out. Of more than 6,500 clones listed, roughly 94% are singletons. This CDR3 is 16 amino acids long. Trimming cost V 2 bases and J 4 bases, with 15 bases left between them. Germline CDR1 reads MNHNS; CDR2 reads SASEGT. The origin of this receptor is a male patient aged 60-69 years who had an allogeneic stem cell transplant from an unrelated donor, so T cells may come from the graft donor. Some clones in this sample may be carry-over from other donors' samples. The J gene is TRBJ2-1, the V gene TRBV6-1; tentative D call: TRBD1 (6 bases). The sample here was peripheral blood mononuclear cells, taken 30 days after allogeneic stem cell transplant. Written as DNA, the CDR3 is TGTGCCAGCAGTGAATGGTTGGCAGGGGTTTACAATGAGCAGTTCTTC. It codes for CASSEWLAGVYNEQFF.